This note documents a single T cell receptor beta chain sequence. The antigen is unknown. This sample was taken from a study of vaccination and CD4 T cells after COVID-19. The overall study: Overlapping SARS-CoV-2, HCoV-NL63, HCoV-OC43 and HCoV-229E spike peptides stimulated the cells.

V shed 0 bases, J shed 7 bases, and the junction held 11 bases outside the gene matches. The CDR3 spans 15 residues. Germline values: CDR1 DFQATT, CDR2 SNEGSKA (reference sequence). This sample's treatment: roughly 10-day PBMC culture with coronavirus spike peptide pools or control peptides (ViraFEST assay). ViraFEST expanded antigen-specific T cells with peptide pools, then sequenced TCRs. Once obtained from cultured CD4+ T cells, the DNA was sequenced using the Oncomine TCR Beta short-read assay. TCRdb redid the calling of the PCR reads with MiXCR, one entry per CDR3 protein. Counted here are around 16,000 distinct CDR3 sequences, approximately 63% occurring once; the ten biggest clones make up around 12%.

V usage is TRBV20-1 and J usage is TRBJ2-7, with 8 bases matching TRBD1. Sequenced material: CD4+ T cells from blood, cultured in vitro. This clonotype was sampled from a human donor who had recovered from COVID-19. The CDR3 DNA reads TGCAGTGCTAGAGATCAAAAGGGGACAGGTCGGGAGCAGTACTTC. Amino acid sequence: CSARDQKGTGREQYF.